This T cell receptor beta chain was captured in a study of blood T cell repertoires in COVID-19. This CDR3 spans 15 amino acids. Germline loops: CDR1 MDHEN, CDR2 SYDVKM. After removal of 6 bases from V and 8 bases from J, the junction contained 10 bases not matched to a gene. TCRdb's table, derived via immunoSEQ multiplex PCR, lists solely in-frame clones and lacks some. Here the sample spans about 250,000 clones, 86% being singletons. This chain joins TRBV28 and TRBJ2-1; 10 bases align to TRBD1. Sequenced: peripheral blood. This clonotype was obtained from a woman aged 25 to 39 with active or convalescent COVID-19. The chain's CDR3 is CASRHPDRGPDEQFF. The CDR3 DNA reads TGTGCCAGCAGGCATCCCGACAGGGGGCCCGATGAGCAGTTCTTC.